This TCR beta chain was documented in a study of molecular identifiers for immune sequencing clone quantification. Regarding the study as a whole: Among some 1.1 million naive cells, spiked Jurkat TCR RNA from a single cell was reportedly detectable.

At least ten counts were recorded for this clonotype. The antigen is unknown. Each CDR3 protein is one row after TCRdb ran MiXCR on the PCR reads. The sample records over 55,000 distinct CDR3 sequences, less than 20% being singletons. Sample: naive CD8+ T cells from blood, with Jurkat cell RNA spiked in. Sample subset: FACS-sorted CD8+CD4-CCR7+CD45RA+ naive T cells. This receptor was obtained from a human donor in good health. Some libraries in this study had Jurkat cell RNA spiked in.

CDR3 region: CSAVPGLVVTDTQYF. As DNA, the CDR3 is TGCAGTGCCGTACCGGGACTAGTTGTCACAGATACGCAGTATTTT. This sequence joins TRBV20-1 and TRBJ2-3; 8 nucleotides agree with TRBD2. The germline gives CDR1 DFQATT, CDR2 SNEGSKA (reference sequence). V gave up 6 bases and J gave up 2 bases; unmatched junction bases: 10. The CDR3 covers 15 residues.